This T cell receptor beta chain emerged from a study of cytomegalovirus exposure and HLA in healthy donors (dated by TCRdb to between 2016 and 2019). For context, the study as a whole: An earlier analysis of about 560 of the donors reported 276 Gb of sequence data and around 120 million unique TCR beta sequences obtained from roughly 170 million T cells. Donor age, sex, ethnicity and CMV serostatus were compiled alongside the repertoire data. The number of donors typed differed by locus, with about 620-630 for A, B, C, DRB1 and DQB1, roughly 550 for DQA1, under 610 for DPA1, and some 440 for DPB1. Among almost 400 genotyped donors of the cohort, an average of approximately 250,000 unique TCR beta nucleotide sequences were sequenced per donor, roughly a sixth of them non-productive. High-throughput TCR immunosequencing, statistical association of individual TCRs with disease status, and machine learning were combined to predict cytomegalovirus infection status. Four to six DR-DQ haplotypes were handled as single units for association and clustering, since linkage in the cohort was strong. A separate validation cohort of roughly 110 different subjects was used in addition to the approximately 670-subject first cohort. A later genetic analysis took genome-wide SNP genotypes for 398 of the 666 donors and used that subset as a discovery cohort. An early release covering 550 to 700 HLA-typed donors comprised approximately 300 gigabases of sequencing data and roughly 86 million unique TCR sequences. Class I and class II HLA loci were covered by the typing at four-digit resolution. An earlier analysis of more than 450 of the donors used high-throughput TCR beta sequencing to judge whether each TCR beta V gene segment behaved as functional or pseudogenic. The study aimed to test whether signatures of past pathogen exposure could be identified by cataloging public T cell receptors. All discovery cohort repertoires had been generated using a single sequencing platform. The T cell repertoires of several hundred subjects were profiled by immunosequencing and related to cytomegalovirus serostatus. The genetic ancestry cluster associated with self-reported Caucasian donors included 80% to 90% of the approximately 410 genotyped donors. Rather than drawing on any new phenotypic data, the later analysis identified candidate immune exposures from TCR beta sequences and the way those sequences occurred across donors. A later analysis re-examined previously published TCR beta repertoires from just over 650 donors and added high-resolution HLA genotyping to investigate patterns of TCR occurrence. The paper's findings and limits, for the study overall: Sequencing depth was assumed to be roughly uniform across donors in the presence/absence analyses, though that assumption may not hold. A later analysis reported that several top co-occurrence clusters appeared linked to parvovirus B19, influenza, CMV and Epstein-Barr virus. In an earlier analysis of some 500 of the donors, most TCR beta V segments were observed in productive rearrangements about 90% or about 30% of the time, broadly matching IMGT annotations. In the study, approximately 150 TCR beta chains were listed as associated with cytomegalovirus. Specific HLA alleles were associated with 15,000 to 20,000 TCR beta sequences at a false discovery rate of 0.05 in a later analysis. The authors suggested that the approach could potentially be extended to other disease states and immunological phenotypes. Compared with the approximately 710-donor mean, donors in an Asian-associated ancestry cluster had fewer N-insertions in productive TCRs, according to a later genetic analysis. An association between a missense DCLRE1C variant and V-gene and J-gene trimming of TCR beta chains was found in a later genetic analysis and replicated in an independent cohort. Because some donors lacked HLA typing at each locus, the association tests relied only on the typed subset. Only TCR beta chains were sequenced in this cohort, and the absence of alpha or paired-chain data limited detectable features. A later analysis found that HLA-associated TCR beta chains were more clonally expanded and had lower generation probabilities than equally common non-associated chains. When HLA alleles, especially DR and DQ, strongly co-occurred, attributing TCR associations to individual alleles was difficult. Some IMGT-functional V segments, including TRBV6-2 and TRBV6-3, could not be distinguished by the 87-base-pair reads and were therefore excluded. Across donors, most TCR sequences were observed very rarely, whereas some public TCRs were present in many individuals. In vitro tests confirmed that three of the cytomegalovirus-associated TCR beta chains recognize cytomegalovirus antigens. According to a later analysis, TCR association rates differed among HLA loci, with DRB1 alleles showing the most associated TCRs and HLA-C alleles showing the fewest. Because counts were too low, about 18 rarely observed V segments, including chromosome 9 orphons, were excluded from the earlier analysis of 587 of the donors. A further reported finding was that TCR beta sequences accurately predicted the HLA-A and HLA-B alleles for most subjects in the first cohort. Linkage disequilibrium might explain the correlated functional status among segregating V segments, but an unknown experimental factor could not be excluded. Immune exposure information for the cohort was limited to CMV serostatus. In a later analysis, most CMV-associated TCR beta chains were found to appear HLA-restricted, with HLA associations seemingly driven largely by CMV exposure. A cluster of highly shared sequence variants was judged likely to represent a technical artifact of the sequencing pipeline. The classifier was reported to diagnose cytomegalovirus status with high specificity and sensitivity in both the original and validation cohorts.

To prepare the library, the immunoSEQ multiplex PCR assay was applied. A mixture of 60 forward primers for TCR Vbeta segments and 13 reverse primers for TCR Jbeta segments was used in the multiplex PCR. A multiplex PCR assay on genomic DNA amplified the CDR3 region of rearranged TCR beta genes. The Illumina HiSeq System was used to sequence the amplified TCR beta libraries as 87-base-pair reads. In the authors' own workflow: A later analysis counted about 76 million unique TCR beta chains across the 690 or so repertoires, and roughly 9.9 million of these chains were shared by at least two donors. To remove PCR and sequencing errors, raw reads were error-corrected and collapsed into unique sequences using a nearest-neighbor algorithm that merged closely related sequences. V, D and J gene segments were assigned by aligning CDR3 sequences to IMGT reference sequences. For a sequence to be retained, a match of at least six nucleotides was required to both a V gene segment and a J gene segment. A rearrangement was called productive if the CDR3 had no stop codons and remained in frame with V and J, and every other rearrangement was called non-productive. Following IMGT convention, CDR3 was defined as the stretch from the second conserved V-encoded cysteine up to the conserved J-encoded phenylalanine. In an earlier analysis of around 600 of the donors, sequences lacking an unambiguous match to a single V gene segment were excluded. In an earlier analysis of around 590 of the donors, a V segment was called functional when productive rearrangements were above 56.7%, and segregating when the standard deviation between donors exceeded 5%. A statistical classification framework was built to diagnose cytomegalovirus status from the catalog of TCR beta chain sequences. A later analysis assigned V and J genes by comparing TCR nucleotide sequences with IMGT/GENE-DB human TR gene sequences. In a later analysis, CDR3 sequences and most-parsimonious VDJ recombination scenarios were assigned using the TCRdist pipeline. In a later analysis, each TCR beta chain was defined by its CDR3 amino acid sequence together with its V-gene family, and reads lacking a unique V-gene family were excluded. To address suspected cross-contamination and a sequencing artifact, a later analysis removed 592 highly shared, low-generation-probability nucleotide sequences. A later analysis calculated a clonal expansion index for each public chain from normalized within-repertoire ranks of inferred template counts. In a later analysis, generation probabilities were computed with a VDJ recombination model fitted to out-of-frame rearrangements, and the resulting probabilities were checked against IGoR. In a later analysis, hypergeometric tests were used to score TCR-TCR, TCR-HLA and TCR-CMV co-occurrence, with a repertoire-size bias correction applied to TCR pairs. False discovery rates were estimated in a later analysis by permuting HLA or CMV assignments 20 times. In a later analysis, co-occurring TCRs were grouped with DBSCAN, and TCRdist sequence similarity was added when clustering was performed within HLA-allele-positive subsets. Repertoires with fewer than 30,000 or more than 120,000 public chains were left out of co-occurrence clustering, as were about 5 repertoires with anomalous nucleotide sharing. Here the immuneACCESS table is served through TCRdb, limited to in-frame sequences with V and J called. Missing clones are a known gap in these copies; in checked studies unresolved V genes cover under half, and the rest lacks a known reason. The V and J calls and clone size are taken from that table; D and trimming were inferred from the DNA. Within this sample are around 70,000 clones, with roughly two thirds of them counted one time only. The ten most abundant clones make up around 4.7% of the sample.

The germline V gene (reference sequence) gives CDR1 as WNHNN and CDR2 as SYGVQD. The CDR3 has 17 amino acids, counting the end cysteine and phenylalanine. The kept DNA is CDR3 alone, 51 bases in frame from the first base. At the junction V is shortened by 2 bases and J by 2 bases, with 17 bases in between. In total, 500 to 700 healthy bone marrow donors made up the cohort. At the time of sampling, every cohort member was nominally healthy, though immune exposures that went unrecorded were likely present. The donor was CMV seropositive and was included in the group of approximately 310 seropositive cohort members. Every donor gave a peripheral blood sample, and the peripheral blood mononuclear cells from that sample were used for TCR beta sequencing. The Qiagen DNeasy Blood Extraction Kit was used to extract genomic DNA from the blood cell samples. With respect to this clone: This clone's antigen is unknown. No qualities accompany the bases; no much larger clone lies one base away.

This receptor was obtained from a man aged 60-69 years in good health and CMV-seropositive. The sequencing sample was made of PBMCs. The rearrangement combines TRBV10-1 with TRBJ2-3; no D segment can be confidently identified. The DNA sequence is given as TGCGCCAGCAGTGAGGGCCGGAGTGCCCCCTACACAGATACGCAGTATTTT. Its product reads: CASSEGRSAPYTDTQYF.